The clone carrying this T cell receptor (beta chain) has a count of ten or more. No antigen is known for it. The library came from three nested PCR rounds adapted from ARM-PCR protocols. One entry per CDR3 protein results from TCRdb running MiXCR on the multiplex PCR reads. The sample includes roughly 66,000 distinct CDR3 sequences, approximately 73% of them seen just once. RNA was extracted from bulk tissue without any cell sorting. From germline, CDR1 is MDHEN and CDR2 SYDVKM. The ends were cut back, 1 base at V and 0 bases at J, with 10 bases in the middle. The CDR3 has 16 residues. The source of the sample is a study of tumor and adjacent non-tumor tissue in lung cancer. About the study: Each sample yielded a few million productive TCRbeta reads on average. Study results and limitations: TCR diversity was significantly greater in tumor than normal lung tissue.

This receptor was identified in a man in his 60s with non-small cell lung cancer. The chain joins TRBV28 to TRBJ2-1; no clear D gene. What was sequenced was lung tumor tissue. CDR3 sequence: CASSLFSPSSYNEQFF. The CDR3 coding sequence is TGTGCCAGCAGTTTATTTAGCCCCAGCTCCTACAATGAGCAGTTCTTC.